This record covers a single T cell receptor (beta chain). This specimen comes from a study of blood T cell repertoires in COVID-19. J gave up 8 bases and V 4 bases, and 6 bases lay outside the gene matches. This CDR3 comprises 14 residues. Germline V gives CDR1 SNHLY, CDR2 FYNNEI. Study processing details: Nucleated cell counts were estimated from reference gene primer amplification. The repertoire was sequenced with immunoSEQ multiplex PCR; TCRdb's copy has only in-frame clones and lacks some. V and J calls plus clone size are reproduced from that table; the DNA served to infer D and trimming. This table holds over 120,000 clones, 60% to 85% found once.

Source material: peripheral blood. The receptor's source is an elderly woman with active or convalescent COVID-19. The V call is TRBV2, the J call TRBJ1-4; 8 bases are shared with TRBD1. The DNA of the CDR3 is TGTGCCAGCAGTGGTCAGGGGGCATGGGAAAAACTGTTTTTT. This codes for CASSGQGAWEKLFF.